A selection of T cell receptor beta chains follows, all from one sample in a study of shared clonotypes between healthy human individuals. Sequencing was performed with immunoSEQ multiplex PCR; in TCRdb, only in-frame clones are kept and a portion is missing. This table holds fewer than 1.6 million clones, roughly 98.5% found once. What was sequenced was naive CD4+ T cells sorted from blood. These receptors originate from a man aged 25 to 45 in good health. Each CDR3 is given with its conserved first and last residue.

j_gene,v_gene,len,CDR3aa
TRBJ2-1,TRBV15,18,CATSRGAPGVSGGNEQFF
TRBJ2-7,TRBV5-4,15,CASSKDRVSSYEQYF
TRBJ1-1,TRBV15,15,CATSRPRQGATEAFF
TRBJ2-7,TRBV7-2,15,CASSFVVDRSYEQYF
TRBJ2-7,TRBV7-9,16,CASSPESLAVSYEQYF
TRBJ2-7,TRBV5-1,14,CASSSTYGGYEQYF
TRBJ2-7,TRBV11-2,15,CASSFQGTSSYEQYF
TRBJ2-1,TRBV9,13,CASSDLGLWRQFF
TRBJ2-2,TRBV5-1,15,CASSLVASNTGELFF
TRBJ1-1,TRBV13,12,CASSLGQDVAFF
TRBJ2-7,TRBV7-9,15,CASSKPGQGKGEQYF
TRBJ2-7,TRBV15,11,CATSRGFEQYF
TRBJ1-1,TRBV18,13,CASSRQTNTEAFF
TRBJ1-1,TRBV5-4,17,CASSLGGHGAMNTEAFF
TRBJ2-1,TRBV7-2,16,CASSTIRTSAYNEQFF
TRBJ2-1,TRBV27,18,CASSLLAGGLSSYNEQFF
TRBJ2-1,TRBV5-1,15,CASSSRGRPLGEQFF
TRBJ1-4,TRBV5-6,17,CASSLRTGVSSNEKLFF
TRBJ2-7,TRBV5-1,14,CASSLVAEREEQYF
TRBJ2-3,TRBV10-1,9,CAFTDTQYF
TRBJ2-7,TRBV6-1,12,CASSEARHPQYF
TRBJ1-4,TRBV11-2,13,CASSVRLLEKLFF
TRBJ2-7,TRBV5-1,14,CASRMGDGSREQYF
TRBJ2-3,TRBV9,13,CASSVGRTDTQYF
TRBJ2-1,TRBV5-1,15,CASSFPLLAGDEQFF
TRBJ2-7,TRBV11-2,14,CASSPGPISYEQYF
TRBJ1-1,TRBV11-1,13,CASSVGQNTEAFF
TRBJ2-1,TRBV7-9,18,CASSLVSFETGLSNEQFF
TRBJ2-7,TRBV19,17,CASSIVPGGATVYEQYF
TRBJ2-7,TRBV6-6,15,CASSPREGLSYEQCF
TRBJ1-4,TRBV20-1,11,CSARLMEKLFF
TRBJ2-7,TRBV5-1,14,CASSLASLDYEQYF
TRBJ2-1,TRBV28,16,CASSLKAGGPGNEQFF
TRBJ2-7,TRBV5-1,13,CASSPGQGSEQYF
TRBJ2-7,TRBV28,16,CASSLLRLRSSYEQYF
TRBJ2-7,TRBV15,15,CATSRQREGSYEQYF
TRBJ1-2,TRBV5-6,11,CASSLGREYTF
TRBJ2-7,TRBV7-2,15,CASSLLSASRGEQYF
TRBJ2-3,TRBV18,18,CASSPPLASGSRADTQYF
TRBJ2-7,TRBV6-4,15,CASSAGHATRNEQYF
TRBJ2-7,TRBV5-1,16,CASSLGAGPSSYEQYF
TRBJ2-7,TRBV11-2,15,CASRSPGRVTYEQYF
TRBJ2-1,TRBV2,14,CASSEDQFMNEQFF
TRBJ2-1,TRBV5-1,15,CASSLASGAYNEQFF
TRBJ2-1,TRBV5-1,17,CASSPASGRALNNEQFF
TRBJ2-2,TRBV5-6,17,CASSVPGTVTNTGELFF
TRBJ1-4,TRBV28,13,CASSRGSNEKLFF
TRBJ2-1,TRBV5-4,15,CASLRDGSSYNEQFF
TRBJ2-5,TRBV19,17,CASSISRDSEYQETQYF
TRBJ2-7,TRBV27,14,CASRVGQVAYEQYF
TRBJ2-1,TRBV9,15,CASSVVGRDYNEQFF
TRBJ1-2,TRBV7-8,13,CASSKDRGYGYTF
TRBJ1-4,TRBV5-6,15,CASSIQGVVNEKLFF